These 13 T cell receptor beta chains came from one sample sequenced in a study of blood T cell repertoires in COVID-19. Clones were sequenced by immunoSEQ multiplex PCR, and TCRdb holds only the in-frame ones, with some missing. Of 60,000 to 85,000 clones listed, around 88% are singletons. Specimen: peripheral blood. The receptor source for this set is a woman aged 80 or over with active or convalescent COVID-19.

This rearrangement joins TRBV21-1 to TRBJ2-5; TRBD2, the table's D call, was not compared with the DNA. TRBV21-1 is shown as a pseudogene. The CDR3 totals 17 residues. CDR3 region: CASRDPGLTYLQETQYF. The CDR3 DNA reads TGTGCCAGCAGAGACCCGGGACTAACATATTTACAAGAGACCCAGTACTTC.

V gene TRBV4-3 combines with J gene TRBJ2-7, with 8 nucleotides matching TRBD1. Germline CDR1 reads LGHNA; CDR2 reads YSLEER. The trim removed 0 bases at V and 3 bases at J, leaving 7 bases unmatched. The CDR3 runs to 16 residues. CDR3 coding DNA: TGCGCCAGCAGCCAAGACGTACGGGACAGGCTCTACGAGCAGTACTTC. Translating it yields CASSQDVRDRLYEQYF.

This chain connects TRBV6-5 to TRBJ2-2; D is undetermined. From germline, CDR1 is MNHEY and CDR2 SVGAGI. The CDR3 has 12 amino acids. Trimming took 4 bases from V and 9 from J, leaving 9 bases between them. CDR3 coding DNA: TGTGCCAGCAGTTCCTCTCTTCGGGAGCTGTTTTTT. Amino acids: CASSSSLRELFF.

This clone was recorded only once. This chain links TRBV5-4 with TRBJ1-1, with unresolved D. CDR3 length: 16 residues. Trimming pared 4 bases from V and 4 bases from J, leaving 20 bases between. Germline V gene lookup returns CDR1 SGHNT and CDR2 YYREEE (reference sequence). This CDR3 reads CASSPRRLGVGTEAFF. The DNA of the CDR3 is TGTGCCAGCAGCCCACGAAGGCTCGGAGTGGGCACTGAAGCTTTCTTT.

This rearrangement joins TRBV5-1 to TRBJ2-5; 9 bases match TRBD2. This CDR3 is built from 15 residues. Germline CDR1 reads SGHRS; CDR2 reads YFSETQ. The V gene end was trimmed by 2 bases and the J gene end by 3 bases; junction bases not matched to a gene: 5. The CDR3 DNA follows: TGCGCCAGCAGCTTTTTCGCGGGAGGGGAAGAGACCCAGTACTTC. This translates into CASSFFAGGEETQYF.

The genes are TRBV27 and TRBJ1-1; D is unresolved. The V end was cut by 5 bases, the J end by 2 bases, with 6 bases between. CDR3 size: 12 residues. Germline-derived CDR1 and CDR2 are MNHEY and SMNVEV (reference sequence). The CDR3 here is CASSHGNTEAFF. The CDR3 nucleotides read TGTGCCAGCAGTCACGGTAACACTGAAGCTTTCTTT.

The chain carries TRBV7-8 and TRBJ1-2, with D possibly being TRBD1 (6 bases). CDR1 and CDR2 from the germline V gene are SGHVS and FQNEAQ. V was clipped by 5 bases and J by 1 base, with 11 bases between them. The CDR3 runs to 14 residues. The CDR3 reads CASSAIQGNYGYTF. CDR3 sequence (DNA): TGTGCCAGCAGCGCCATACAGGGTAACTATGGCTACACCTTC.

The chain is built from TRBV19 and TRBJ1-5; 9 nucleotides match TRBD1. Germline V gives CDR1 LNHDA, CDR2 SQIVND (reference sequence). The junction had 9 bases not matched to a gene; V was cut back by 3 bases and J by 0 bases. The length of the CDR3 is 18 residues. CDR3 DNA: TGTGCCAGTAGTATCGGGACAGGGCCCACCTCTAGCAATCAGCCCCAGCATTTT. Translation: CASSIGTGPTSSNQPQHF.

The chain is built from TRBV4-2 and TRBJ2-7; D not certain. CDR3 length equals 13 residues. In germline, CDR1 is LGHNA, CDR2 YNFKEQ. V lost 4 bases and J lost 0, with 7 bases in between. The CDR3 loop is CASSPSSSYEQYF. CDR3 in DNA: TGTGCCAGCAGCCCTTCCTCCTCCTACGAGCAGTACTTC.

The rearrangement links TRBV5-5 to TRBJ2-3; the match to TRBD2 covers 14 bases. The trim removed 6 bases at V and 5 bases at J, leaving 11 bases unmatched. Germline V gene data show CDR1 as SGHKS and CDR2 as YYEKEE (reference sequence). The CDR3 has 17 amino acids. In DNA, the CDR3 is TGTGCCAGCATCCCCGCTCCGACTAGCGGGGGGGTAGATACGCAGTATTTT. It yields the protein CASIPAPTSGGVDTQYF.

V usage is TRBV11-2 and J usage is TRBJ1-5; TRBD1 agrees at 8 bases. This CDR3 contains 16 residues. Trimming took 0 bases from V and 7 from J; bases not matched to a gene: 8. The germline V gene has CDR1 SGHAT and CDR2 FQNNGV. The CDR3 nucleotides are TGTGCCAGCAGCTTAGAGACAGGGGAGGTGAGGCAGCCCCAGCATTTT. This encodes CASSLETGEVRQPQHF.

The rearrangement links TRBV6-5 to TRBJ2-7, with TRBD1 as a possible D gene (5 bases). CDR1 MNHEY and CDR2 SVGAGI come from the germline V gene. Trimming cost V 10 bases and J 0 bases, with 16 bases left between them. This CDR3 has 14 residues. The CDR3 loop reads CATHRGTFSYEQYF. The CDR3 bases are TGTGCCACCCATAGGGGCACGTTCTCCTACGAGCAGTACTTC.

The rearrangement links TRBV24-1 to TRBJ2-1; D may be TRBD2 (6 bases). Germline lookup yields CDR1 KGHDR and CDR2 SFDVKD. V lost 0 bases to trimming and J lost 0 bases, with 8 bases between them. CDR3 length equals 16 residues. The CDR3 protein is CATSDLGGSSYNEQFF. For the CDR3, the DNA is TGTGCCACCAGTGATTTGGGGGGGAGCTCCTACAATGAGCAGTTCTTC.